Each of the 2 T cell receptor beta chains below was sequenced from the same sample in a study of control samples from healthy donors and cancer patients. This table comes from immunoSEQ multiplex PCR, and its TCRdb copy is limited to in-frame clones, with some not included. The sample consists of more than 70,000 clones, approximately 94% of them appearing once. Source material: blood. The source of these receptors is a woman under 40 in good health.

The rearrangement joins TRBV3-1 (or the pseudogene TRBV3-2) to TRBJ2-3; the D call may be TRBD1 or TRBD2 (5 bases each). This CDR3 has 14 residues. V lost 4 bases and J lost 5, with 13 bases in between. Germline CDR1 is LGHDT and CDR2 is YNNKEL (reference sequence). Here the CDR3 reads CASSRLLRGDTQYF. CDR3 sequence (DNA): TGTGCCAGCAGCCGCCTCCTGAGGGGAGATACGCAGTATTTT.

The CDR3 loop is CASRPTGQSTEAFF. CDR3 DNA sequence: TGCGCCAGCAGGCCGACAGGTCAGTCGACTGAAGCTTTCTTT. The chain couples TRBV5-1 to TRBJ1-1, with D tentatively TRBD1 (6 bases). The CDR3 covers 14 residues. Germline V lookup: CDR1 SGHRS, CDR2 YFSETQ. V lost 5 bases to trimming and J lost 5 bases, with 16 bases between them.